The sequence of this T cell receptor beta chain was determined in a study of Ad26.COV2.S vaccination and SARS-CoV-2 variants. Broader study findings: Analyses of TCR breadth and depth may have underestimated total T cell responses.

Sequencing used immunoSEQ multiplex PCR; TCRdb keeps in-frame clones, though not all of them. Of under 250,000 clones in the sample, 70% to 90% were seen once. Worth noting for this clone: The antigen remains unidentified.

The CDR3 is 12 residues long. CDR1 and CDR2 from the germline V gene are GTSNPN and SVGIG (reference sequence). The ends were cut back, 4 bases at V and 0 bases at J, with 4 bases in the middle. Described treatment: some 20 received Ad26.COV2.S at low or high dose, single or two shots; 5 received placebo; per-sample allocation not given. After the first vaccine or placebo injection, samples were drawn on day 63. Expressing Wuhan-strain SARS-CoV-2 spike, an Ad26 vector served as the vaccine. This receptor was identified in a person aged 18 to 59 who received the Ad26.COV2.S COVID-19 vaccine or a placebo. V gene TRBV30 combines with J gene TRBJ2-4; D not certain. Sample: peripheral blood, taken in a trial of Ad26.COV2.S vaccine versus placebo. DNA for the CDR3: TGTGCCTGGAATGTAGCCAAAAACATTCAGTACTTC. Its translation is CAWNVAKNIQYF.